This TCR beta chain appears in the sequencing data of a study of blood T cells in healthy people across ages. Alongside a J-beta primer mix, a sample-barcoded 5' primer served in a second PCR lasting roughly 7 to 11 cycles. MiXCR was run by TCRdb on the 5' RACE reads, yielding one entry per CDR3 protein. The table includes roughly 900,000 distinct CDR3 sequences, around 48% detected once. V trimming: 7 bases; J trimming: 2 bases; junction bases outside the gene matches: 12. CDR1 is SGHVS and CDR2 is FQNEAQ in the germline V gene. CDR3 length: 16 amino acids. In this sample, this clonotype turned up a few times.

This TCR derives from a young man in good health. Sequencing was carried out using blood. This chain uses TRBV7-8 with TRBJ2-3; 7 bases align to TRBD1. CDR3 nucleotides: TGTGCCAGCAACCCGAAAATGGGACAGAACACAGATACGCAGTATTTT. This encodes CASNPKMGQNTDTQYF.